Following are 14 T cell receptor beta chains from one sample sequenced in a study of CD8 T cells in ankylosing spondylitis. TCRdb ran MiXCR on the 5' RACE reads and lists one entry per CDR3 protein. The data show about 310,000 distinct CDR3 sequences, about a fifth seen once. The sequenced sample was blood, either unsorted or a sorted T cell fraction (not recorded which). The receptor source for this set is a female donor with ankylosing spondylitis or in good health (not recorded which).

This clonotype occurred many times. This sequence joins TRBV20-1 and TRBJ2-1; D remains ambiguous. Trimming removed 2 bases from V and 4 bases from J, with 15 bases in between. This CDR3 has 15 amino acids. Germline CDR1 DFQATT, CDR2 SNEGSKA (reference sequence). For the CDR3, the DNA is TGCAGTGCTAGAAGAACCTCGGACCATTACAATGAGCAGTTCTTC. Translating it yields CSARRTSDHYNEQFF.

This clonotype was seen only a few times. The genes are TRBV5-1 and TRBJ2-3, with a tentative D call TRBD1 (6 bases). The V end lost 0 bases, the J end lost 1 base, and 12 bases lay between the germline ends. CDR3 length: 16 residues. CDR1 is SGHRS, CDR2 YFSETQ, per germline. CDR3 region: CASSLARGMGTDTQYF. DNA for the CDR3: TGCGCCAGCAGCTTGGCCAGGGGTATGGGCACAGATACGCAGTATTTT.

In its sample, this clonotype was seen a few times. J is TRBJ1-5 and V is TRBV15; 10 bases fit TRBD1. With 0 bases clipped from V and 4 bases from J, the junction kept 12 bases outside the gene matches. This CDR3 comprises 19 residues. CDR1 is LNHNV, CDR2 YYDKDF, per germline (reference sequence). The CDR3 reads CATSRDRRGSGQGNQPQHF. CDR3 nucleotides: TGTGCCACCAGCAGAGATAGGCGCGGATCGGGACAGGGGAATCAGCCCCAGCATTTT.

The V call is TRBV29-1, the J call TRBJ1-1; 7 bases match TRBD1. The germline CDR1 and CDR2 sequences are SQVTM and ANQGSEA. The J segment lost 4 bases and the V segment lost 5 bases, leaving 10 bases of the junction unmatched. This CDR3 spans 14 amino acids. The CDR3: CSVPLSGGGTEAFF. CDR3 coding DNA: TGCAGCGTTCCTTTGTCAGGGGGAGGCACTGAAGCTTTCTTT.

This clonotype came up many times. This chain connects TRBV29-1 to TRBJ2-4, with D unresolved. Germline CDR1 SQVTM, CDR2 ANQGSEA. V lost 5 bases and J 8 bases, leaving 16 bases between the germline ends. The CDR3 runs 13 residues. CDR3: CSVTGYSRHIQYF. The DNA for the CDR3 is TGCAGCGTTACGGGCTATTCTAGGCACATTCAGTACTTC.

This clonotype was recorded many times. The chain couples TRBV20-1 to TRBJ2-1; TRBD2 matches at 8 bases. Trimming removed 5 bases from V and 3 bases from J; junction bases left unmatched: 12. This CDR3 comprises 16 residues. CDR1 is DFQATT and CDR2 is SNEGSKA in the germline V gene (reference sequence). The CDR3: CSALASGTRYYNEQFF. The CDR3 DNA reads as TGCAGTGCTCTCGCTTCCGGGACTAGGTACTACAATGAGCAGTTCTTC.

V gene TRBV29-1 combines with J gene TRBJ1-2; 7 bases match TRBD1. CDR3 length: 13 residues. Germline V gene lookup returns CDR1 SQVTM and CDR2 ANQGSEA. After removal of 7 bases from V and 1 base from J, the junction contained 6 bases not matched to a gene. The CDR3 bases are TGCAGCGCCGGGGACAGCGTTAACTATGGCTACACCTTC. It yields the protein CSAGDSVNYGYTF.

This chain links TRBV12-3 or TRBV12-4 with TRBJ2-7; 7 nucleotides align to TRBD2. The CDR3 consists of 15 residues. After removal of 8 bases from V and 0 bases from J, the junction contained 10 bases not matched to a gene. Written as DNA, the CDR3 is TGTGCCAGCGGTACCGACCAGCGGGGCTCCTACGAGCAGTACTTC. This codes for CASGTDQRGSYEQYF.

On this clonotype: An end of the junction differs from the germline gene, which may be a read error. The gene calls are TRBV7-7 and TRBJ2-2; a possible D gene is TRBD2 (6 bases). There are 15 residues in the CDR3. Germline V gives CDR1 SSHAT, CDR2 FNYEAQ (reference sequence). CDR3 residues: CASSLGLASTGELFF. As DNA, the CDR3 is TGTGCTAGCAGCTTAGGTCTAGCGAGCACCGGGGAGCTGTTTTTT.

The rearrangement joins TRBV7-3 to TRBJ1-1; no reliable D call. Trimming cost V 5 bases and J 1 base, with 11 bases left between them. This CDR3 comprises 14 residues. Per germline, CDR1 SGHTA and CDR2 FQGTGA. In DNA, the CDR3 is TGTGCCAGCAGCCCGCGCGGGCAGAACACTGAAGCTTTCTTT. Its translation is CASSPRGQNTEAFF.

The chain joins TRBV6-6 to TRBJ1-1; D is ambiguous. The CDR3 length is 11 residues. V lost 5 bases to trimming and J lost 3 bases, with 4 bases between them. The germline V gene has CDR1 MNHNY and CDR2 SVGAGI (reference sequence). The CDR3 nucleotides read TGTGCCAGCAGTAAGGACACTGAAGCTTTCTTT. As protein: CASSKDTEAFF.

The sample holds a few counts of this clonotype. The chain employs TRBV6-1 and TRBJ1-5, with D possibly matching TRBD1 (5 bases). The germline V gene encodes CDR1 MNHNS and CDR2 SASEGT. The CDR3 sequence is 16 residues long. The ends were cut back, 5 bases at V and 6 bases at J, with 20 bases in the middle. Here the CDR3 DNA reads TGTGCCAGCAGTCGAACATGGGGCCAGCTTGGTCAGCCCCAGCATTTT. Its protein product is CASSRTWGQLGQPQHF.

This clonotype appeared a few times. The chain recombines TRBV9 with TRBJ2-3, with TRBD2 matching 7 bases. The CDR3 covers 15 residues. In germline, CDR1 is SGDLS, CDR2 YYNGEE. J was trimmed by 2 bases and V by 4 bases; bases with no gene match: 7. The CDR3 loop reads CASSPQSGITDTQYF. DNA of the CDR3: TGTGCCAGCAGCCCCCAAAGCGGGATCACAGATACGCAGTATTTT.

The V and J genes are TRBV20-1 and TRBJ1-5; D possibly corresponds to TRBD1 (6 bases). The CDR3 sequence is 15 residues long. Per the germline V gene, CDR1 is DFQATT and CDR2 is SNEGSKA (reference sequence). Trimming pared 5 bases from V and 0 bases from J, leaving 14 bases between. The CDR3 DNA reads TGCAGTGCTCGCAGACAGGTCCCTAGCAATCAGCCCCAGCATTTT. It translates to CSARRQVPSNQPQHF.